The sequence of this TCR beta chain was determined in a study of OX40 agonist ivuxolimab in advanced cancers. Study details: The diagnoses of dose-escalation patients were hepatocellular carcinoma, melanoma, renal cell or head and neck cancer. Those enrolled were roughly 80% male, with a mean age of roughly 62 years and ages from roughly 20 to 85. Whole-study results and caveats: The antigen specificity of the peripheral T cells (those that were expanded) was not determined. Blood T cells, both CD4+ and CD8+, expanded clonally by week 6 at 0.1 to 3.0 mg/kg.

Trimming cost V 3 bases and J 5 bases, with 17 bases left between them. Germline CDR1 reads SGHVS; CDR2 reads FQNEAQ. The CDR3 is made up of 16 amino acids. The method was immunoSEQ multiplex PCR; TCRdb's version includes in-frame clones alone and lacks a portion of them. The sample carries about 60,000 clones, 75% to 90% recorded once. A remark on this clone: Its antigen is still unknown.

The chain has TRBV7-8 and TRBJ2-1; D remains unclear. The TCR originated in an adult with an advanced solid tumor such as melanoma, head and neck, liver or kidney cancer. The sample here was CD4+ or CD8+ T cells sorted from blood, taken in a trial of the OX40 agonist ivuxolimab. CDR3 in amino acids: CASSFLVRTPNNEQFF. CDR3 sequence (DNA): TGTGCCAGCAGCTTCCTGGTTAGGACGCCCAACAATGAGCAGTTCTTC. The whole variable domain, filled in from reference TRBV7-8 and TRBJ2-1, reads GAGVSQSPRYKVAKRGQDVALRCDPISGHVSLFWYQQALGQGPEFLTYFQNEAQLDKSGLPSDRFFAERPEGSVSTLKIQRTQQEDSAVYLCASSFLVRTPNNEQFFGPGTRLTVL.